This TCR beta chain is drawn from a study of blood T cell repertoires in COVID-19. Looking at the study overall: The samples span acute and convalescent COVID-19 from the United States, Italy and Spain. T cells, B-cell-depleted T cells, or PBMCs supplied cDNA or gDNA.

Authors' methods: Estimation of nucleated cell counts relied on the amplification of reference gene primers. Some clones are missing from TCRdb's copy, which holds only in-frame ones; the method was immunoSEQ multiplex PCR. The V and J calls and clone size are taken from that table; D and trimming were inferred from the DNA. The sample lists approximately 450,000 clones; more than 85% were seen once. The receptor's source is a woman aged 30 to 39 with acute or convalescent COVID-19. Sequencing used peripheral blood.

The CDR3: CASSPGTGAMNTEAFF. The CDR3 DNA reads as TGTGCCAGCTCACCCGGGACAGGGGCCATGAACACTGAAGCTTTCTTT. The chain links TRBV18 to TRBJ1-1, with TRBD1 matching 10 bases. J was trimmed by 0 bases and V by 3 bases; bases with no gene match: 4. The length of the CDR3 is 16 residues. Germline V gene data show CDR1 as KGHSH and CDR2 as LQKENI.